The T cell receptor (beta chain) described here comes from a study of T cells after yellow fever vaccination. As for the study in general: When fractions had low cell numbers, they were prepared with SMART-Seq v4 Ultra Low Input.

This clonotype was observed many times. Germline V gene data show CDR1 as LGHNA and CDR2 as YNFKEQ. The CDR3 sequence is 16 residues long. Trimming left V 5 bases short and J 2 bases short, with 17 bases between. Template switching with 5'RACE generated the TCR cDNA and added a universal primer site and UMIs. TCRdb redid the calling of the 5' RACE reads with MiXCR, one entry per CDR3 protein. Of roughly 310,000 distinct CDR3 sequences in the sample, roughly 8.7% were seen once. The clonotype was recovered from a man aged 18-30 years who received the YFV17D yellow fever vaccine. The J gene is TRBJ2-3, the V gene TRBV4-2; D is unresolved. The sample consisted of PBMCs, taken on the day of the first yellow fever vaccination. The CDR3 region is CASSADLLAVTDTQYF. For the CDR3, the DNA is TGTGCCAGCAGCGCAGACCTCCTCGCTGTCACAGATACGCAGTATTTT.